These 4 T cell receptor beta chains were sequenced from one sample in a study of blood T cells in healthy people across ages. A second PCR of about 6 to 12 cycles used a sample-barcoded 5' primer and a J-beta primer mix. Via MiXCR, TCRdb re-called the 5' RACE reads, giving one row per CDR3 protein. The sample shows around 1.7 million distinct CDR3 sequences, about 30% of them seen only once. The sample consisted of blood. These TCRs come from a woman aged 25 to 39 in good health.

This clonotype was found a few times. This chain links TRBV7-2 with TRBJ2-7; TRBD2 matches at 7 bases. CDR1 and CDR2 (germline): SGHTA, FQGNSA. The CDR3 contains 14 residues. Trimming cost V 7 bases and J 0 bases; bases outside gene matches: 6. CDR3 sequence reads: CASKERGTSYEQYF. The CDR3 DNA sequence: TGTGCCAGCAAAGAGCGGGGTACCTCCTACGAGCAGTACTTC.

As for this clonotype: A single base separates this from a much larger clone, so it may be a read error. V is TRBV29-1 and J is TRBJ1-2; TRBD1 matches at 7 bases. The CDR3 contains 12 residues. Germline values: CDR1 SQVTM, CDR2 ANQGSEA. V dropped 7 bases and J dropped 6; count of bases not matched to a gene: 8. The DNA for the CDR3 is TGCAGCGCTCGACAGGGCGATCATGGCTACACCTTC. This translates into CSARQGDHGYTF.

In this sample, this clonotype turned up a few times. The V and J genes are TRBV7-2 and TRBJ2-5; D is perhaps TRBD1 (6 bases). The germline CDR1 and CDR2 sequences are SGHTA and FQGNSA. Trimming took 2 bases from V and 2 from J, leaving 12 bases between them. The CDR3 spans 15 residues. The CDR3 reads CASSLTPTGQETQYF. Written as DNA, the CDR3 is TGTGCCAGCAGCTTAACCCCGACAGGTCAAGAGACCCAGTACTTC.

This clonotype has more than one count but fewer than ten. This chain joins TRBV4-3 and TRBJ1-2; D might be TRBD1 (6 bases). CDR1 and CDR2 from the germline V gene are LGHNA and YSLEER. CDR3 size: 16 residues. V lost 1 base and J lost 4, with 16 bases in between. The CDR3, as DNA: TGCGCCAGCAGCCAAGGAATCCTGGGGGCGGCCTATGGCTACACCTTC. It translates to CASSQGILGAAYGYTF.